Detailed here is one TCR beta chain. This entry comes from a study of CD8 T cells in Susac syndrome. RNA in amounts of roughly 0.5 to 1 ug was reverse transcribed with random hexamers. TCRdb recomputed calls from the immunoSEQ multiplex PCR reads with MiXCR, one row per CDR3 protein. The sample has some 120,000 distinct CDR3 sequences, around 96% seen once. Germline V CDR1 and CDR2: MGHDK, SYGVNS. The V end was cut by 2 bases, the J end by 6 bases, with 2 bases between. The CDR3 covers 12 residues. The J gene is TRBJ2-6, the V gene TRBV25-1, with D unresolved. The TCR comes from a human donor with Susac syndrome. Material for sequencing was CD8+ T cells from PBMCs. This chain's CDR3 is CASSEPANVLTF. DNA of the CDR3: TGTGCCAGCAGTGAACCGGCCAACGTCCTGACTTTC.